These 16 T cell receptor beta chains were all obtained from the same sample, sequenced in a study of CD8 T cells in ankylosing spondylitis (dated by TCRdb to between 2016 and 2019). The library was obtained by 5' RACE. The listed sequencing device is Illumina HiSeq 2500. TCRdb took the public reads, trimmed them with fastp at Q25, ran MiXCR for clone calling and kept in-frame beta chains. Each entry is one CDR3 protein sequence, shown with its most common DNA and genes. The sample table lists 250,000 or so distinct CDR3 sequences, about 10% of them with a count of one. The top ten hold 2.6% of the sample. The sample was blood, either unsorted or a sorted T cell fraction (not recorded which). The receptor source for this set is a male donor with ankylosing spondylitis or in good health (not recorded which).

The chain has TRBV20-1 and TRBJ2-3; unclear D gene. Looked up from germline, CDR1 is DFQATT and CDR2 is SNEGSKA (reference sequence). The CDR3 loop spans 15 amino acids. With 6 bases removed from V and 4 bases from J, the gap between germline ends came to 20 bases. DNA for the CDR3: TGCAGTGCGGACCTTGATAGCAGGAGTTCAGATACGCAGTATTTT. Protein sequence: CSADLDSRSSDTQYF.

This clonotype was detected many times. DNA for the CDR3: TGTGCCAGCAGTTTTGAGGGGTGGACTGAAGCTTTCTTT. Amino acid sequence: CASSFEGWTEAFF. The V gene is TRBV12-3 or TRBV12-4, the J gene TRBJ1-1; TRBD1 is a possible D gene (5 bases). This CDR3 spans 13 amino acids. V lost 3 bases and J 5 bases, leaving 10 bases between the germline ends.

This clonotype was counted at least ten times. The chain has TRBV10-3 and TRBJ1-1; tentative D call: TRBD1 (5 bases). The CDR3 is made up of 14 amino acids. The V end lost 7 bases, the J end lost 0 bases, and 12 bases lay between the germline ends. Per the germline V gene, CDR1 is ENHRY and CDR2 is SYGVKD. CDR3 nucleotide sequence: TGTGCCATCACGATAGACAGCATGAACACTGAAGCTTTCTTT. Translated: CAITIDSMNTEAFF.

This clonotype was counted many times. J is TRBJ2-2 and V is TRBV5-1; TRBD1 aligns across 8 bases. Per germline, CDR1 SGHRS and CDR2 YFSETQ. Trimming took 5 bases from V and 3 from J; bases not matched to a gene: 12. The CDR3 contains 17 residues. In DNA form, the CDR3 reads TGCGCCAGCAGTCCAATTGGACAGGGAAGGGACACCGGGGAGCTGTTTTTT. Translation: CASSPIGQGRDTGELFF.

This clonotype was counted at least ten times. The V and J genes are TRBV20-1 and TRBJ2-2; 7 nucleotides agree with TRBD2. The CDR3 is 13 residues long. CDR1 DFQATT and CDR2 SNEGSKA come from the germline V gene (reference sequence). With 6 bases clipped from V and 6 bases from J, the junction kept 7 bases outside the gene matches. The CDR3 reads CSAHRTSAGELFF. In DNA, the CDR3 is TGCAGTGCCCACCGGACTAGTGCCGGGGAGCTGTTTTTT.

This clonotype was observed many times. The CDR3 here is CASSQGTLRGQYF. Here the CDR3 DNA reads TGTGCCAGCAGCCAGGGGACTTTAAGGGGGCAGTACTTC. The chain recombines TRBV3-1 with TRBJ2-7, with a weak D call TRBD2 (6 bases). CDR1 LGHDT and CDR2 YNNKEL come from the germline V gene (reference sequence). This CDR3 has 13 amino acids. Trimming pared 3 bases from V and 9 bases from J, leaving 15 bases between.

There are many counts of this clonotype. This chain connects TRBV29-1 to TRBJ2-1, with D perhaps TRBD2 (6 bases). Trimming took 4 bases from V and 6 from J, leaving 13 bases between them. The CDR3 spans 13 residues. Germline CDR1 is SQVTM and CDR2 is ANQGSEA. The CDR3 reads CSVASASVNEQFF. Here the CDR3 DNA reads TGCAGCGTTGCATCGGCTAGCGTCAATGAGCAGTTCTTC.

This clonotype has at least ten counts. The chain combines TRBV5-6 with TRBJ2-1; possibly TRBD2 for D (6 bases). Trimming removed 4 bases at V and 10 bases at J, with 15 bases between. This CDR3 comprises 13 residues. Germline V gene data show CDR1 as SGHDT and CDR2 as YYEEEE. This CDR3 reads CASSDGSREEQFF. The DNA for the CDR3 is TGTGCCAGCAGCGATGGGTCCCGGGAGGAGCAGTTCTTC.

This clonotype appeared many times. The chain couples TRBV4-1 to TRBJ1-4, with no clear D. V gave up 3 bases and J gave up 0 bases, with 8 bases separating them. CDR1 is MGHRA and CDR2 is YSYEKL in the germline V gene. The CDR3 consists of 15 residues. In nucleotides, the CDR3 is TGCGCCAGCAGCCAGTTAGGCACAACTAATGAAAAACTGTTTTTT. This encodes CASSQLGTTNEKLFF.

This clonotype was found many times. V gene TRBV20-1 combines with J gene TRBJ2-2; 7 bases map to TRBD1. CDR3 length equals 15 residues. CDR1 and CDR2 from the germline V gene are DFQATT and SNEGSKA (reference sequence). The ends lost 5 bases at V and 3 bases at J; junction bases unmatched: 9. This CDR3 reads CSAAPGQRDTGELFF. CDR3 sequence (DNA): TGCAGTGCTGCACCGGGACAGCGAGACACCGGGGAGCTGTTTTTT.

This clonotype was found many times. V and J are TRBV6-2 or TRBV6-3 and TRBJ2-1; D might be TRBD2 (7 bases). The V end was cut by 8 bases, the J end by 5 bases, with 10 bases between. The CDR3 is made up of 12 amino acids. Per the germline V gene, CDR1 is MNHEY and CDR2 is SVGEGT. In DNA form, the CDR3 reads TGTGCCAGCGGGGGGGCTAACAATGAGCAGTTCTTC. Its protein is CASGGANNEQFF.

Ten or more counts support this clonotype. The chain combines TRBV5-1 with TRBJ1-5, with TRBD1 as a possible D gene (5 bases). The V gene lost 10 bases and the J gene lost 3 bases, with 11 bases spanning the gap. Germline-derived CDR1 and CDR2 are SGHRS and YFSETQ. The CDR3 length is 12 residues. CDR3 protein: CACAGHNQPQHF. The CDR3 DNA follows: TGCGCCTGCGCAGGACACAATCAGCCCCAGCATTTT.

Ten or more counts support this clonotype. This chain connects TRBV12-3 or TRBV12-4 to TRBJ2-7; 12 bases match TRBD2. J gave up 0 bases and V 6 bases, and 3 bases lay outside the gene matches. This CDR3 contains 15 residues. DNA of the CDR3: TGTGCCAGCAGCCTGACTAGCGGGAGCTCCTACGAGCAGTACTTC. Protein: CASSLTSGSSYEQYF.

This clonotype was found many times. The chain carries TRBV7-9 and TRBJ1-1; D is unresolved. The CDR3 has 15 residues. Trimming took off 5 bases at V and 3 bases at J, with 16 bases between the two ends. Germline lookup yields CDR1 SEHNR and CDR2 FQNEAQ (reference sequence). CDR3 residues: CASSTRHFRYTEAFF. CDR3 in DNA: TGTGCCAGCAGCACCCGACACTTCCGATACACTGAAGCTTTCTTT. The variable domain in full, with the rest retrieved from reference TRBV7-9 and TRBJ1-1, is DTGVSQNPRHKITKRGQNVTFRCDPISEHNRLYWYRQTLGQGPEFLTYFQNEAQLEKSRLLSDRFSAERPKGSFSTLEIQRTEQGDSAMYLCASSTRHFRYTEAFFGQGTRLTVV.

This clonotype was detected many times. The gene calls are TRBV20-1 and TRBJ2-5; no reliable D call. The CDR3 has 14 amino acids. Trimming took off 0 bases at V and 5 bases at J, with 13 bases between the two ends. Germline values: CDR1 DFQATT, CDR2 SNEGSKA (reference sequence). The CDR3 sequence is CSARDGLGYETQYF. Written as DNA, the CDR3 is TGCAGTGCTAGAGATGGCCTAGGGTATGAGACCCAGTACTTC.

Notes on this clonotype: An end of the junction does not agree with germline; a read error may underlie this. The V and J genes are TRBV7-8 and TRBJ2-3; 10 bases map to TRBD2. Germline lookup yields CDR1 SGHVS and CDR2 FQNEAQ. The CDR3 has 15 residues. The CDR3 coding sequence is TGTGTCAGCAGCTTCGGGACTAGCGAAACAGATACGCAGTATTTT. Protein product: CVSSFGTSETDTQYF. The full variable domain, its missing parts supplied by reference TRBV7-8 and TRBJ2-3, is GAGVSQSPRYKVAKRGQDVALRCDPISGHVSLFWYQQALGQGPEFLTYFQNEAQLDKSGLPSDRFFAERPEGSVSTLKIQRTQQEDSAVYLCVSSFGTSETDTQYFGPGTRLTVL.